These 9 T cell receptor beta chains were all obtained from the same sample, sequenced in a study of vaccination and CD4 T cells after COVID-19. These receptors have no identified antigens. Treatment denoted: approximately nine-day PBMC culture with coronavirus spike peptide pools or control peptides (ViraFEST assay). The Oncomine TCR Beta short-read assay sequenced DNA from cultured CD4+ T cells. TCRdb reprocessed the PCR reads via MiXCR and lists one record per CDR3 protein. Here the sample spans 10,000 to 12,000 distinct CDR3 sequences, roughly 28% being singletons. Material: CD4+ T cells from blood, cultured in vitro, obtained after SARS-CoV-2 vaccination. The receptors here all came from a human donor who had recovered from COVID-19.

This sequence joins TRBV9 and TRBJ2-2; tentative D call: TRBD2 (5 bases). The CDR3 is 15 residues long. Germline assignment: CDR1 SGDLS and CDR2 YYNGEE. V was pared by 2 bases and J by 8 bases, with 16 bases between. CDR3 sequence reads: CASSVIGGTFGELFF. The CDR3, as DNA: TGTGCCAGCAGCGTGATAGGAGGAACCTTTGGGGAGCTGTTTTTT.

The DNA for the CDR3 is TGTGCCAGCAGCCAACCTACAGGGCACTCTGGAAACACCATATATTTT. This gives the protein CASSQPTGHSGNTIYF. V and J are TRBV7-2 and TRBJ1-3; a weak D match, TRBD1 (6 bases). The CDR3 runs 16 residues. CDR1 is SGHTA, CDR2 FQGNSA, per germline. The V end was cut by 5 bases, the J end by 0 bases, with 14 bases between. Combining the CDR3 with reference TRBV7-2 and TRBJ1-3 gives the whole variable domain GAGVSQSPSNKVTEKGKDVELRCDPISGHTALYWYRQSLGQGLEFLIYFQGNSAPDKSGLPSDRFSAERTGGSVSTLTIQRTQQEDSAVYLCASSQPTGHSGNTIYFGEGSWLTVV.

In this sample, this clonotype turned up a few times. The chain joins TRBV7-2 to TRBJ2-7, with a weak D call TRBD2 (5 bases). The germline V gene has CDR1 SGHTA and CDR2 FQGNSA. This CDR3 has 16 residues. V lost 2 bases and J lost 3, with 17 bases in between. CDR3 sequence (DNA): TGTGCCAGCAGCTTAACCCCCCAGCGGAAAAACTACGAGCAGTACTTC. Translated: CASSLTPQRKNYEQYF.

V usage is TRBV19 and J usage is TRBJ2-2, with D unclear. The germline V gene has CDR1 LNHDA and CDR2 SQIVND (reference sequence). This CDR3 is built from 12 residues. The V gene lost 5 bases and the J gene lost 6 bases, with 7 bases spanning the gap. As DNA, the CDR3 is TGTGCCAGTAGTCGTTTATCCGGGGAGCTGTTTTTT. It is translated as CASSRLSGELFF. The whole variable domain, filled in from reference TRBV19 and TRBJ2-2, reads DGGITQSPKYLFRKEGQNVTLSCEQNLNHDAMYWYRQDPGQGLRLIYYSQIVNDFQKGDIAEGYSVSREKKESFPLTVTSAQKNPTAFYLCASSRLSGELFFGEGSRLTVL.

Judged by abundance, this clonotype is medium-sized. V is TRBV7-6 and J is TRBJ2-7; TRBD2 aligns across 10 bases. From germline, CDR1 is SGHVS and CDR2 FNYEAQ. This CDR3 is built from 14 residues. Trimming took 1 base from V and 3 from J; bases not matched to a gene: 0. Here the CDR3 DNA reads TGTGCCAGCAGCTTAGGACTAGCGGGCTACGAGCAGTACTTC. Encoded protein: CASSLGLAGYEQYF.

The rearrangement uses TRBV9 and TRBJ2-7; 13 bases are shared with TRBD2. Germline V lookup: CDR1 SGDLS, CDR2 YYNGEE. The length of the CDR3 is 20 residues. V was clipped by 1 base and J by 2 bases; unmatched bases: 15. The CDR3 bases are TGTGCCAGCAGCGTACTCCCCCTCGGACTAGCGGGAGTCTTGGCCTACGAGCAGTACTTC. Its protein product is CASSVLPLGLAGVLAYEQYF.

In its sample, this clonotype was seen a few times. The chain is built from TRBV6-5 and TRBJ2-2; 7 nucleotides line up with TRBD1. V was pared by 4 bases and J by 6 bases, with 5 bases of the junction left unmatched. The CDR3 runs to 14 residues. Germline V gene sequence: CDR1 MNHEY, CDR2 SVGAGI. CDR3 bases: TGTGCCAGCAGTTTACAGGGGCCCCCCGGGGAGCTGTTTTTT. Encoded protein: CASSLQGPPGELFF.

The rearrangement joins TRBV6-2 or TRBV6-3 to TRBJ1-2; 7 bases agree with TRBD1. Unmatched junction bases numbered 2, after V lost 0 bases and J lost 4 bases. This CDR3 contains 14 residues. CDR1 and CDR2 (germline): MNHEY, SVGEGT. This CDR3 reads CASSYSGQIYGYTF. DNA for the CDR3: TGTGCCAGCAGTTACTCGGGACAGATCTATGGCTACACCTTC.

Only a few counts were recorded for this clonotype. The gene calls are TRBV19 and TRBJ1-4; weak D call: TRBD1 (6 bases). The V gene lost 6 bases and the J gene lost 0 bases, with 11 bases spanning the gap. CDR1 and CDR2 (germline): LNHDA, SQIVND (reference sequence). The CDR3 consists of 15 residues. CDR3 amino acids: CASRDTGTTNEKLFF. CDR3 sequence (DNA): TGTGCCAGTAGGGACACAGGGACAACTAATGAAAAACTGTTTTTT.